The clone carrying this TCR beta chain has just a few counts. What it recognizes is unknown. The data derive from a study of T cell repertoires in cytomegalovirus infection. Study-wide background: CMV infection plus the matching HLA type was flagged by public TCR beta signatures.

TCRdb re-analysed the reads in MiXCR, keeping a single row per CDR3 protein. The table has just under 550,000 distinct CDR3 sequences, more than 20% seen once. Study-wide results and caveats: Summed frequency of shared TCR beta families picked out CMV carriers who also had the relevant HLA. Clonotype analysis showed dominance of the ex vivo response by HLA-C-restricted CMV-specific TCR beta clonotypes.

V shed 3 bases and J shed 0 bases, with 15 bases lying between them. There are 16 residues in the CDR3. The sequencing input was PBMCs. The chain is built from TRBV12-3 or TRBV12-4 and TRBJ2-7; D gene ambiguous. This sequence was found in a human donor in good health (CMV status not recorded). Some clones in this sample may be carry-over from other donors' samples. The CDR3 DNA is TGTGCCAGCAGTTTCTTAATGAGACGCAACTCCTACGAGCAGTACTTC. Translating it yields CASSFLMRRNSYEQYF.